The entry that follows covers one TCR beta chain sequence. The data derive from a study of shared clonotypes between healthy human individuals. The CDR3 spans 14 residues. V was shortened by 0 bases and J by 1 base, with 7 bases between the two germline ends. The germline V gene has CDR1 SQVTM and CDR2 ANQGSEA. Produced via immunoSEQ multiplex PCR; TCRdb's table is partial and in-frame only. The table records around 1.6 million clones, approximately 98% of them present only once. This TCR came from a man under 40 in good health. V is TRBV29-1 and J is TRBJ1-5; D gene uncertain. Sequencing was performed on naive CD4+ T cells sorted from blood. Indicated subset: CD45RA+ positively selected. For the CDR3, the DNA is TGCAGCGTTGAAGAGGGTCAGAGCAATCAGCCCCAGCATTTT. Amino acid sequence: CSVEEGQSNQPQHF.